The 14 T cell receptor beta chains below all came from one sample that was sequenced in a study of blood T cell repertoires in COVID-19. Sequencing used immunoSEQ multiplex PCR; TCRdb keeps in-frame clones, though not all of them. The data show around 180,000 clones, 70% to 90% seen once. Material: peripheral blood. The receptors come from a man between 60 and 70 years old with acute or convalescent COVID-19.

This chain joins TRBV19 and TRBJ1-5; possible D gene TRBD1, 6 bases. The germline gives CDR1 LNHDA, CDR2 SQIVND (reference sequence). The ends were cut back, 3 bases at V and 0 bases at J, with 12 bases in the middle. The CDR3 sequence is 16 residues long. CDR3: CASSMGRGSSNQPQHF. CDR3 nucleotide sequence: TGTGCCAGTAGTATGGGCAGGGGATCTAGCAATCAGCCCCAGCATTTT.

This sequence joins TRBV5-1 and TRBJ1-1; 7 bases align to TRBD1. The CDR3 contains 14 residues. CDR1 is SGHRS, CDR2 YFSETQ, per germline. With V trimmed by 4 bases and J by 5 bases, 8 bases remained unmatched. In DNA form, the CDR3 reads TGCGCCAGCAGCGAACGACAGGGCCGGACTGAAGCTTTCTTT. Amino acid sequence: CASSERQGRTEAFF.

As for this clone: Other nucleotide sequences from this sample produce the same CDR3. This chain's CDR3 is CASRGGGSSYEQYF. The CDR3 bases are TGTGCCAGCCGGGGAGGCGGTAGCTCCTACGAGCAGTACTTC. J is TRBJ2-7 and V is TRBV28; tentatively, D is TRBD2 (6 bases). The CDR3 is made up of 14 amino acids. Trimming left V 8 bases short and J 0 bases short, with 14 bases between. Germline V gene data show CDR1 as MDHEN and CDR2 as SYDVKM.

Concerning this clone itself: Different DNA sequences within this sample yield the same CDR3. The rearrangement links TRBV2 to TRBJ2-3, with TRBD1 as a possible D gene (5 bases). The CDR3 contains 13 residues. CDR1 is SNHLY, CDR2 FYNNEI, per germline. Trimming pared 4 bases from V and 4 bases from J, leaving 9 bases between. In DNA form, the CDR3 reads TGTGCCAGCAGTGCCGACAGCGCAGATACGCAGTATTTT. This gives the protein CASSADSADTQYF.

J is TRBJ2-3 and V is TRBV28, with 10 bases lining up with TRBD2. The CDR3 is made up of 17 amino acids. The germline CDR1 and CDR2 sequences are MDHEN and SYDVKM. V lost 3 bases and J lost 0; bases outside the gene matches: 6. The CDR3 loop reads CASSLSSGRASTDTQYF. In DNA, the CDR3 is TGTGCCAGCAGTTTGTCTAGCGGGAGAGCTAGCACAGATACGCAGTATTTT.

This chain uses TRBV5-1 with TRBJ2-3; perhaps TRBD2 as D (6 bases). Germline CDR1 and CDR2: SGHRS and YFSETQ. Trimming removed 2 bases at V and 5 bases at J, with 9 bases between. The CDR3 is 13 residues long. The CDR3 reads CASSFRRGDTQYF. The CDR3 DNA follows: TGCGCCAGCAGCTTTCGGAGGGGAGATACGCAGTATTTT.

This chain links TRBV9 with TRBJ2-1; 8 nucleotides match TRBD2. Germline V CDR1 and CDR2: SGDLS, YYNGEE. Unmatched junction bases numbered 8, after V lost 3 bases and J lost 6 bases. The CDR3 length is 15 residues. This CDR3 reads CASSGGTRNSNEQFF. The CDR3 DNA follows: TGTGCCAGCAGCGGAGGGACTAGAAACTCCAATGAGCAGTTCTTC.

The V and J genes are TRBV7-9 and TRBJ1-4; tentative D call: TRBD1 (5 bases). Germline loops: CDR1 SEHNR, CDR2 FQNEAQ (reference sequence). The V end lost 1 base, the J end lost 7 bases, and 13 bases lay between the germline ends. The CDR3 is 15 amino acids. The CDR3: CASSLGQGGAEKLFF. CDR3 nucleotide sequence: TGTGCCAGCAGCTTAGGGCAGGGAGGGGCTGAAAAACTGTTTTTT.

The chain recombines TRBV5-4 with TRBJ2-7; 7 nucleotides line up with TRBD1. The CDR3 runs to 14 residues. Germline V lookup: CDR1 SGHNT, CDR2 YYREEE (reference sequence). Germline trimming cut 4 bases from V and 2 bases from J; bases unmatched to any gene: 6. CDR3 amino acids: CASSQTGPTYEQYF. The CDR3 DNA is TGTGCCAGCAGCCAGACAGGGCCTACCTACGAGCAGTACTTC. Using reference TRBV5-4 and TRBJ2-7 for the parts outside the CDR3, the full variable domain is ETGVTQSPTHLIKTRGQQVTLRCSSQSGHNTVSWYQQALGQGPQFIFQYYREEENGRGNFPPRFSGLQFPNYSSELNVNALELDDSALYLCASSQTGPTYEQYFGPGTRLTVT.

The chain links TRBV14 to TRBJ2-1, with 7 bases lining up with TRBD2. Germline CDR1 SGHDN, CDR2 FVKESK. With V trimmed by 0 bases and J by 4 bases, 6 bases remained unmatched. The CDR3 loop spans 16 amino acids. CDR3 protein: CASSQDGGAGYNEQFF. The CDR3 coding sequence is TGTGCCAGCAGCCAAGACGGGGGAGCGGGGTACAATGAGCAGTTCTTC.

This chain joins TRBV11-2 and TRBJ2-7; 11 bases align to TRBD1. V dropped 4 bases and J dropped 1; count of bases not matched to a gene: 9. The CDR3 totals 17 residues. Per germline, CDR1 SGHAT and CDR2 FQNNGV. This CDR3 is CASSSLEDRGRSYEQYF. CDR3 DNA: TGTGCCAGCAGCTCTTTAGAGGACAGGGGGCGGTCCTACGAGCAGTACTTC.

The chain couples TRBV5-1 to TRBJ2-6; D gene uncertain. The CDR3 extends over 14 amino acids. The germline V gene has CDR1 SGHRS and CDR2 YFSETQ. Trimming cost V 4 bases and J 0 bases, with 5 bases left between them. The CDR3 region is CASSPVSGANVLTF. CDR3 DNA sequence: TGCGCCAGCAGCCCGGTCTCTGGGGCCAACGTCCTGACTTTC. The whole variable domain, filled in from reference TRBV5-1 and TRBJ2-6, reads KAGVTQTPRYLIKTRGQQVTLSCSPISGHRSVSWYQQTPGQGLQFLFEYFSETQRNKGNFPGRFSGRQFSNSRSEMNVSTLELGDSALYLCASSPVSGANVLTFGAGSRLTVL.

This clone was seen a single time. The rearrangement joins TRBV13 to TRBJ2-1; D possibly corresponds to TRBD1 (5 bases). V lost 5 bases, J lost 7 bases, and 24 bases lay in between. The CDR3 is 17 residues long. Per germline, CDR1 PRHDT and CDR2 FYEKMQ (reference sequence). CDR3 bases: TGTGCCAGCAGCGGCAGGGTTTGGCGTTCAGAAACGAATGAGCAGTTCTTC. Translation gives CASSGRVWRSETNEQFF.

The chain couples TRBV7-9 to TRBJ1-1; TRBD1 matches 8 bases. The V gene end was trimmed by 5 bases and the J gene end by 11 bases; junction bases not matched to a gene: 10. This CDR3 has 13 amino acids. Germline CDR1 and CDR2: SEHNR and FQNEAQ (reference sequence). The CDR3 here is CASSQAGTGKAFF. The DNA for the CDR3 is TGTGCCAGCAGCCAAGCCGGGACAGGAAAGGCTTTCTTT.